Presented here are 9 T cell receptor beta chains from one specimen sequenced in a study of a mutant IDH1 vaccine in newly diagnosed glioma. This sample's time point: week 35, safety follow-up. Mutant IDH1 20-mer peptide, at 300 ug, made up each vaccine dose, with topical imiquimod. These receptors' antigens are unknown. The table came from immunoSEQ multiplex PCR; TCRdb's copy has only in-frame clones and leaves some out. The sample includes 45,000 to 55,000 clones, over 60% of them seen just once. The sequencing here drew on PBMCs, taken from a glioma patient whose treatment included an IDH1 peptide vaccine. The source of these receptors is a man aged 35 to 55 with glioma.

J is TRBJ2-5 and V is TRBV7-9; maybe TRBD2 (6 bases). The DNA matches TRBJ2-7 better at its end, which makes the J call doubtful. Germline CDR1 reads SEHNR; CDR2 reads FQNEAQ (reference sequence). This CDR3 is built from 14 residues. CDR3 nucleotide sequence: TGTGCCAGCAGCTCCTCGGGGGAGTTCTACGAGCAGTACTTC. Residues: CASSSSGEFYEQYF.

The rearrangement links TRBV5-1 to TRBJ1-3; D unclear. This CDR3 region has 13 residues. Germline V gene data show CDR1 as SGHRS and CDR2 as YFSETQ. V was clipped by 2 bases and J by 4 bases, with 7 bases between them. The CDR3 DNA follows: TGCGCCAGCAGCTTAGGACTGGGAAACACCATATATTTT. It is translated as CASSLGLGNTIYF.

By share, this clone ranks as medium-sized. This chain joins TRBV19 and TRBJ1-1; the match to TRBD1 covers 8 bases. Germline V gives CDR1 LNHDA, CDR2 SQIVND (reference sequence). The trim removed 6 bases at V and 6 bases at J, leaving 9 bases unmatched. The CDR3 has 14 amino acids. Here the CDR3 reads CASRGGQAMSEAFF. The CDR3 region has the DNA TGTGCCAGTAGGGGGGGACAGGCAATGTCTGAAGCTTTCTTT. The variable domain in full, completed from reference TRBV19 and TRBJ1-1, reads DGGITQSPKYLFRKEGQNVTLSCEQNLNHDAMYWYRQDPGQGLRLIYYSQIVNDFQKGDIAEGYSVSREKKESFPLTVTSAQKNPTAFYLCASRGGQAMSEAFFGQGTRLTVV.

This chain joins TRBV30 and TRBJ1-4; weak D call: TRBD1 (5 bases). The CDR3 contains 13 residues. The germline V gene encodes CDR1 GTSNPN and CDR2 SVGIG (reference sequence). V gave up 1 base and J gave up 6 bases, with 9 bases separating them. This CDR3 is CAWSGDGDEKLFF. The CDR3 coding sequence is TGTGCCTGGAGTGGGGACGGGGATGAAAAACTGTTTTTT. The full variable domain, with the rest looked up from reference TRBV30 and TRBJ1-4, is SQTIHQWPATLVQPVGSPLSLECTVEGTSNPNLYWYRQAAGRGLQLLFYSVGIGQISSEVPQNLSASRPQDRQFILSSKKLLLSDSGFYLCAWSGDGDEKLFFGSGTQLSVL.

This clone occurred a few times. The rearrangement joins TRBV4-1 to TRBJ2-4, with no clear D. Trimming shortened V by 0 bases and J by 2 bases, and 14 bases separated the two germline ends. This CDR3 is 17 amino acids long. Germline V CDR1 and CDR2: MGHRA, YSYEKL. CDR3 loop: CASSQEGLSSPKNIQYF. DNA of the CDR3: TGCGCCAGCAGCCAAGAAGGGTTAAGCAGCCCCAAAAACATTCAGTACTTC.

The chain joins TRBV5-6 to TRBJ2-5, with 14 bases aligning to TRBD2. The V gene's germline CDR1 is SGHDT and CDR2 YYEEEE. This CDR3 is built from 17 residues. V was pared by 2 bases and J by 4 bases, with 7 bases of the junction left unmatched. The CDR3 region has the DNA TGTGCCAGCAGCTTAACCCCCGGACTAGCGGGAGGAGAGACCCAGTACTTC. Translated: CASSLTPGLAGGETQYF.

CDR3 loop: CSARSSYGYTF. CDR3 in DNA: TGCAGTGCTAGATCGTCTTATGGCTACACCTTC. V and J are TRBV20-1 and TRBJ1-2; D remains unclear. The germline V gene has CDR1 DFQATT and CDR2 SNEGSKA (reference sequence). Trimming cost V 2 bases and J 5 bases, with 6 bases left between them. This CDR3 has 11 residues.

CDR3 DNA: TGTGCCAGCATCCTCACCTCCGGGACCGGGTCTATCGGCTACACCTTC. Translating gives CASILTSGTGSIGYTF. The chain couples TRBV7-2 to TRBJ1-2, with a tentative D call TRBD1 (5 bases). This CDR3 is 16 amino acids long. Germline assignment: CDR1 SGHTA and CDR2 FQGNSA. V lost 7 bases, J lost 8 bases, and 26 bases lay in between.

The chain links TRBV15 to TRBJ2-7; 10 nucleotides line up with TRBD1. In germline, CDR1 is LNHNV, CDR2 YYDKDF (reference sequence). The CDR3 extends over 14 amino acids. The ends lost 8 bases at V and 7 bases at J; junction bases unmatched: 11. CDR3 protein: CATGRDRGLGEQYV. The CDR3 nucleotides are TGTGCCACCGGCCGGGACAGGGGTTTAGGGGAGCAGTACGTC.